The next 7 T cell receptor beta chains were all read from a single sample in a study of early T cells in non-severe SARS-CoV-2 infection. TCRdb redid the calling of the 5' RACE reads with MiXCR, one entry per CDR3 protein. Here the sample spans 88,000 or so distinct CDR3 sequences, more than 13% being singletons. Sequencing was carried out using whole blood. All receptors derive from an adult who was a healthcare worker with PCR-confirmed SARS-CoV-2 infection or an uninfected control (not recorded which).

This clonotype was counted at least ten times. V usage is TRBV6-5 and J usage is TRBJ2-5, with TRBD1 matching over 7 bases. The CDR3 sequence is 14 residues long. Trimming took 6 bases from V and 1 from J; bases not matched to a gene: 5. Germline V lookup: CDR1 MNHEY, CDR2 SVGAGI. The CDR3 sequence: CASSPGTAQETQYF. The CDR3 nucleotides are TGTGCCAGCAGCCCCGGGACAGCCCAAGAGACCCAGTACTTC.

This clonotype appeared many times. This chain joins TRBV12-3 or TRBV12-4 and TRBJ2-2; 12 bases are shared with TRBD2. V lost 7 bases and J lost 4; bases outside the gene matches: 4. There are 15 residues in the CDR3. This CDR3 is CASTLLAGGTGELFF. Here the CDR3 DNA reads TGTGCCAGCACCCTACTAGCGGGAGGCACCGGGGAGCTGTTTTTT.

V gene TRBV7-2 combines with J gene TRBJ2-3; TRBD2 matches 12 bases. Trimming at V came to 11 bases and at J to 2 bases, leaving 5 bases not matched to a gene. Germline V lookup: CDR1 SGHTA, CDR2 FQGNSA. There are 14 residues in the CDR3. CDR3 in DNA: TGTGCCTGCCGACTAGCGGGAGTCACAGATACGCAGTATTTT. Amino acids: CACRLAGVTDTQYF.

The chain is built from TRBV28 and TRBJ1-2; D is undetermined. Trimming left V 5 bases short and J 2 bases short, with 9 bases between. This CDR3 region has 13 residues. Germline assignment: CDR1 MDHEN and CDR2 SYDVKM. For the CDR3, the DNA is TGTGCCAGCAGTCCCGACGGAAACTATGGCTACACCTTC. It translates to CASSPDGNYGYTF.

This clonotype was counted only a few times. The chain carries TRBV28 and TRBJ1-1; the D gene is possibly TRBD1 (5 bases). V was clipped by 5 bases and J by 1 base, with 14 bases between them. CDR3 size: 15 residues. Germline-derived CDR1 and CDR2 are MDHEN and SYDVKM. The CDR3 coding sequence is TGTGCCAGCAGTCTCGCAGGGCCAGGGAACACTGAAGCTTTCTTT. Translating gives CASSLAGPGNTEAFF.

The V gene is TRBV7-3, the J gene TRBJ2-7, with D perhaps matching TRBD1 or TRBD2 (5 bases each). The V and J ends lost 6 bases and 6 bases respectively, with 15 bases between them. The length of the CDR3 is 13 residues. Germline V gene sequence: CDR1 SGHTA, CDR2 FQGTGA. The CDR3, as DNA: TGTGCCAGCAGTTCCGGGGCTAGCAGCGAGCAGTACTTC. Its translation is CASSSGASSEQYF.

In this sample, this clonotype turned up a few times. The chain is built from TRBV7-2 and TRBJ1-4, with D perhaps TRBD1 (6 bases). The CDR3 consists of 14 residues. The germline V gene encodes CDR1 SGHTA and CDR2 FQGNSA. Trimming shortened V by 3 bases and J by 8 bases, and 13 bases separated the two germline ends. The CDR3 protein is CASSFRQDAEKLFF. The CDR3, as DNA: TGTGCCAGCAGCTTCCGACAGGACGCCGAAAAACTGTTTTTT. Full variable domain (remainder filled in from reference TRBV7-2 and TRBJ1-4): GAGVSQSPSNKVTEKGKDVELRCDPISGHTALYWYRQSLGQGLEFLIYFQGNSAPDKSGLPSDRFSAERTGGSVSTLTIQRTQQEDSAVYLCASSFRQDAEKLFFGSGTQLSVL.